These T cell receptor beta chains were read from a single sample in a study of PD-L1 blockade in urothelial cancer. Produced via immunoSEQ multiplex PCR; TCRdb's table is partial and in-frame only. The sample has tens of thousands of clones, around nine tenths seen once. Source: PBMCs, taken around atezolizumab (anti-PD-L1) treatment. The receptors were sampled from a woman aged 55 to 70 with urothelial cancer. Both conserved end residues are part of each CDR3. D genes are given only for firm matches. Part of the rows lack a size; the others show once, few, many or a class for expanded clones.

j_call v_call d_call clone_size cdr3_aa cdr3_nt
TRBJ2-4 TRBV7-2 - - CASSLAPRVLAKNIQYF TGTGCCAGCAGCTTAGCGCCGAGAGTACTAGCCAAAAACATTCAGTACTTC
TRBJ1-2 TRBV4-3 - - CASSQGEYDYGYTF TGCGCCAGCAGCCAAGGAGAGTACGACTATGGCTACACCTTC
TRBJ2-7 TRBV27 TRBD2 - CASSPSAGESSYEQYF TGTGCCAGCAGCCCCTCTGCGGGGGAAAGCTCCTACGAGCAGTACTTC
TRBJ2-2 TRBV6-5 - once CASSYEPTGELFF TGTGCCAGCAGTTACGAGCCAACCGGGGAGCTGTTTTTT
TRBJ1-2 TRBV7-3 TRBD1 - CASSLETGYGYTF TGTGCCAGCAGCCTCGAGACAGGGTATGGCTACACCTTC
TRBJ1-2 TRBV7-8 TRBD1 - CASSRRTGADYGYTF TGTGCCAGCAGCCGCCGGACAGGGGCGGACTATGGCTACACCTTC
TRBJ2-7 TRBV11-2 TRBD1 - CASSRDRGLSEQYF TGTGCCAGCAGCCGGGACAGGGGGCTGAGCGAGCAGTACTTC
TRBJ2-5 TRBV9 - - CASSVGRGSTLTQYF TGTGCCAGCAGCGTAGGACGGGGGAGCACATTGACCCAGTACTTC
TRBJ2-1 TRBV7-2 - - CASSPTQVGEQFF TGTGCCAGCAGCCCCACCCAGGTCGGCGAGCAGTTCTTC
TRBJ1-4 TRBV18 TRBD1 - CASSLAGTGNEKLFF TGTGCCAGCTCACTTGCCGGGACAGGAAATGAAAAACTGTTTTTT
TRBJ2-7 TRBV6-5 TRBD1 - CASGDRGLYEQYF TGTGCCAGCGGGGACAGGGGCCTCTACGAGCAGTACTTC
TRBJ2-1 TRBV5-1 - - CASSLNLYNEQFF TGCGCCAGCAGCTTGAATCTGTACAATGAGCAGTTCTTC
TRBJ2-5 TRBV7-2 - - CASSLGRHQGTQYF TGTGCCAGCAGCTTGGGGCGGCACCAAGGGACCCAGTACTTC
TRBJ2-1 TRBV19 TRBD2 - CASSLPGLARNEQFF TGTGCCAGTAGTCTTCCGGGACTAGCGCGTAATGAGCAGTTCTTC
TRBJ1-4 TRBV7-2 - once CASSFQRAATNEKLFF TGTGCCAGCAGCTTTCAGAGGGCAGCAACTAATGAAAAACTGTTTTTT
TRBJ1-1 TRBV11-3 TRBD1 - CASSLTGDRNTEAFF TGTGCCAGCAGCTTAACCGGGGACAGGAACACTGAAGCTTTCTTT
TRBJ2-5 TRBV7-2 - - CASSPSYRETQYF TGTGCCAGCAGCCCTAGCTACCGAGAGACCCAGTACTTC
TRBJ2-1 TRBV19 TRBD2 - CASSIGGLAGGPKIYNEQFF TGTGCCAGTAGTATAGGGGGACTAGCGGGAGGCCCGAAGATCTACAATGAGCAGTTCTTC
TRBJ2-1 TRBV7-2 - - CASSPRQVLNEQFF TGTGCCAGCAGCCCGAGACAGGTTTTGAATGAGCAGTTCTTC
TRBJ2-1 TRBV29-1 - - CSVETGVGNEQFF TGCAGCGTTGAGACAGGCGTTGGCAATGAGCAGTTCTTC
TRBJ1-4 TRBV4-1 - - CASSQVPGNEKLFF TGCGCCAGCAGCCAAGTTCCGGGGAACGAAAAACTGTTTTTT
TRBJ1-2 TRBV7-2 - - CASSLGGGRGGGYTF TGTGCCAGCAGCTTAGGAGGCGGCAGAGGGGGTGGCTACACCTTC
TRBJ2-7 TRBV7-9 - - CASSLELGARSYEQYF TGTGCCAGCAGCTTAGAATTGGGGGCCCGCTCCTACGAGCAGTACTTC
TRBJ1-6 TRBV15 - - CATSSRVHNSPLHF TGTGCCACCAGCTCCCGGGTCCATAATTCACCCCTCCACTTT
TRBJ2-3 TRBV27 - - CASSSPGRNTDTQYF TGTGCCAGCAGTTCACCAGGAAGGAACACAGATACGCAGTATTTT
TRBJ2-1 TRBV19 - - CASSPRGAGEQFF TGTGCCAGTAGTCCCCGGGGGGCGGGTGAGCAGTTCTTC
TRBJ2-7 TRBV11-2 - - CASSRYVHEQYF TGTGCCAGCAGCCGGTACGTGCACGAGCAGTACTTC
TRBJ2-2 TRBV7-6 TRBD1 - CASSFPRTGIDTGELFF TGTGCCAGCAGTTTTCCTAGGACAGGGATCGACACCGGGGAGCTGTTTTTT
TRBJ2-3 TRBV4-3 TRBD2 - CASSQDPHSGRGTDTQYF TGCGCCAGCAGCCAAGATCCCCATAGCGGGAGGGGCACAGATACGCAGTATTTT
TRBJ1-2 TRBV10-3 TRBD1 - CAISESRTGGGYTF TGTGCCATCAGTGAGTCCCGGACAGGGGGAGGCTACACCTTC
TRBJ1-2 TRBV7-9 TRBD1 - CAGGTGGVGYTF TGTGCCGGGGGGACAGGAGGGGTCGGCTACACCTTC
TRBJ2-3 TRBV5-1 - - CASSLVTHTDTQYF TGCGCCAGCAGCTTGGTGACTCACACAGATACGCAGTATTTT
TRBJ1-1 TRBV29-1 TRBD1 - CSVDLVQGVTEAFF TGCAGCGTTGATTTAGTACAGGGGGTGACTGAAGCTTTCTTT
TRBJ2-7 TRBV7-3 TRBD2 - CASSLSGGGVVEQYF TGTGCCAGCAGCTTAAGTGGCGGGGGGGTTGTGGAGCAGTACTTC
TRBJ2-1 TRBV28 TRBD1 - CASSFYRTGYNEQFF TGTGCCAGCAGTTTCTATCGGACAGGGTATAATGAGCAGTTCTTC
TRBJ1-2 TRBV15 TRBD1 - CATSNRGRDYGYTF TGTGCCACCAGTAACAGGGGGCGCGACTATGGCTACACCTTC
TRBJ1-3 TRBV11-2 - - CASSTSGSGNTIYF TGTGCCAGCAGCACATCGGGTTCTGGAAACACCATATATTTT
TRBJ2-7 TRBV4-3 - - CASSQDLPGAYEQYF TGCGCCAGCAGCCAAGATCTGCCGGGGGCCTACGAGCAGTACTTC
TRBJ1-1 TRBV7-6 - - CASSFRDTPPNTEAFF TGTGCCAGCAGCTTCCGGGACACCCCGCCTAACACTGAAGCTTTCTTT
TRBJ1-1 TRBV7-9 - - CASTGGAHTEAFF TGTGCCAGCACTGGAGGGGCGCACACTGAAGCTTTCTTT
TRBJ1-5 TRBV7-9 - - CASSNYSNQPQHF TGTGCCAGCAGCAACTATAGCAATCAGCCCCAGCATTTT
TRBJ2-1 TRBV27 TRBD2 - CASSWTSGHYNEQFF TGTGCCAGCAGCTGGACTAGCGGGCATTACAATGAGCAGTTCTTC
TRBJ1-5 TRBV28 TRBD1 - CASSSTGVYNQPQHF TGTGCCAGCAGTTCGACAGGGGTGTACAATCAGCCCCAGCATTTT
TRBJ1-2 TRBV4-1 - few CASSQTETVYGYTF TGCGCCAGCAGCCAAACGGAGACAGTCTATGGCTACACCTTC
TRBJ1-5 TRBV7-2 TRBD1 - CASSSQMGQVNQPQHF TGTGCCAGCAGCTCCCAGATGGGACAGGTCAATCAGCCCCAGCATTTT
TRBJ2-6 TRBV7-3 - - CASSLLGSGANVLTF TGTGCCAGCAGCTTACTAGGGAGTGGGGCCAACGTCCTGACTTTC
TRBJ2-7 TRBV6-1 TRBD1 - CASSELGQGPYEQYF TGTGCCAGCAGTGAGTTGGGACAGGGGCCGTACGAGCAGTACTTC
TRBJ1-2 TRBV7-2 - - CASSLMGVANYGYTF TGTGCCAGCAGCTTGATGGGAGTCGCTAACTATGGCTACACCTTC
TRBJ2-1 TRBV5-4 TRBD2 - CASSFGTNTYNEQFF TGTGCCAGCAGCTTTGGGACTAATACCTACAATGAGCAGTTCTTC
TRBJ2-7 TRBV20-1 - - CSAGVSYEQYF TGCAGTGCAGGGGTCTCCTACGAGCAGTACTTC
TRBJ2-1 TRBV28 - - CASIPAEFLYNEQFF TGTGCCAGCATACCCGCAGAATTCTTATACAATGAGCAGTTCTTC
TRBJ1-4 TRBV4-1 - few CASSQEGRNHEKLFF TGCGCCAGCAGCCAAGAGGGCAGAAACCATGAAAAACTGTTTTTT
TRBJ1-5 TRBV5-5 - - CASSLDRNLNQPQHF TGTGCCAGCAGCTTGGACAGAAATCTGAATCAGCCCCAGCATTTT
TRBJ2-7 TRBV14 - - CASSQTLNEQYF TGTGCCAGCAGCCAAACTCTGAACGAGCAGTACTTC
TRBJ2-3 TRBV27 - - CASSLYWSADTQYF TGTGCCAGCAGTTTATACTGGTCCGCAGATACGCAGTATTTT